Listed below are T cell receptor beta chains from one sample, sequenced in a study of blood T cell repertoires in COVID-19. Using immunoSEQ multiplex PCR, the repertoire was profiled, and TCRdb retains in-frame clones only, with some absent. The table lists 70,000 to 80,000 clones, approximately 80% of them singletons. Sequencing used peripheral blood. These receptors originate from a human donor in a cohort sampled during active COVID-19. Both conserved end residues are part of each CDR3. D genes are given only for firm matches. The size of a clone is reported for some rows only, either as once, few or many, or as a class for expanded clones.

once	TRBV19	TRBJ2-5	NA	TGTGCCAGTAGTTTCCGTGACGGGCGCGGGGAGACCCAGTACTTC	CASSFRDGRGETQYF
NA	TRBV7-2	TRBJ1-1	NA	TGTGCCAGCAGCGCACAGGGACGGAACACTGAAGCTTTCTTT	CASSAQGRNTEAFF
NA	TRBV4-3	TRBJ2-7	TRBD1	TGCGCCAGCAGCCAAGATCCCGGGACAGGGGGGTCCTACGAGCAGTACTTC	CASSQDPGTGGSYEQYF
NA	TRBV21-1	TRBJ2-4	NA	TGTGCCAGCAGCAACCCGACAGGGACAGGGAACATTCAGTACTTC	CASSNPTGTGNIQYF
NA	TRBV7-3	TRBJ1-1	NA	TGTGCCAGCAGCCCAAGCAGGGTCCCGAACACTGAAGCTTTCTTT	CASSPSRVPNTEAFF
once	TRBV7-9	TRBJ1-4	TRBD1	TGTGCCAGCGTCGGGACAGGGCTAACTAATGAAAAACTGTTTTTT	CASVGTGLTNEKLFF
many	TRBV4-1	TRBJ1-5	NA	TGCGCCAGCAGCCGCACATTGCTCCGGGGTCCTCAACCCCAGCATTTT	CASSRTLLRGPQPQHF
NA	TRBV15	TRBJ2-1	NA	TGTGCCACCAGCAGAGCTATCCACAATGAGCAGTTCTTC	CATSRAIHNEQFF
NA	TRBV9	TRBJ1-2	TRBD1	TGTGCCAGCAGTGTACAGGGGGCCAGCTATGGCTACACCTTC	CASSVQGASYGYTF
NA	TRBV9	TRBJ1-4	TRBD1	TGTGCCAGCAGCTCAGGGGGCAGGACTAATGAAAAACTGTTTTTT	CASSSGGRTNEKLFF
NA	TRBV30	TRBJ1-1	TRBD1	TGTGCCTGGAGTCGGGACAGGCGGAACACTGAAGCTTTCTTT	CAWSRDRRNTEAFF
NA	TRBV11-3	TRBJ1-1	NA	TGTGCCAGCAGCTTAGATCGGGTCACTGAAGCTTTCTTT	CASSLDRVTEAFF
NA	TRBV4-3	TRBJ1-1	TRBD1	TGCGCCAGCAGCCAAGATTGGCGACAGGGGGCCTCTGAAGCTTTCTTT	CASSQDWRQGASEAFF
NA	TRBV9	TRBJ2-1	NA	TGTGCCAGCAGCGTTAAGGGTTACGGGGGTGAGCAGTTCTTC	CASSVKGYGGEQFF
NA	TRBV7-9	TRBJ1-2	NA	TGTGCCAGCAGCCCAGAGGGCGCGAACTATGGCTACACCTTC	CASSPEGANYGYTF
few	TRBV10-3	TRBJ1-1	NA	TGTGCCATATCTACGGGAACAAGGATGAACACTGAAGCTTTCTTT	CAISTGTRMNTEAFF
NA	TRBV25-1	TRBJ1-1	NA	TGTGCCAGCAGTTTGACAGGGAACACTGAAGCTTTCTTT	CASSLTGNTEAFF
once	TRBV7-3	TRBJ2-2	NA	TGTGCCAGCAGCTTGTATTCCACCGGGGAGCTGTTTTTT	CASSLYSTGELFF
NA	TRBV7-8	TRBJ1-1	NA	TGTGCCAGCAGCTTAGTAGAGGGCAGCCTTATGAACACTGAAGCTTTCTTT	CASSLVEGSLMNTEAFF
NA	TRBV6-6	TRBJ2-1	NA	TGTGCCAGCAGGACAAGTAAAAATGAGCAGTTCTTC	CASRTSKNEQFF
few	TRBV30	TRBJ2-3	TRBD2	TGTGCCTGGACACGACTAGCGGGAGGGCCAGATACGCAGTATTTT	CAWTRLAGGPDTQYF
NA	TRBV29-1	TRBJ1-2	TRBD1	TGCAGCGTCACTCAGGGGGCGCGTTTGTATGGCTACACCTTC	CSVTQGARLYGYTF
NA	TRBV21-1	TRBJ1-1	NA	TGTGCCAGCAGCAAAGACAGGGGGAACACTGAAGCTTTCTTT	CASSKDRGNTEAFF
few	TRBV2	TRBJ1-6	NA	TGTGCCAGCAGTGAAAGTATAGGAGTCTCCTATAATTCACCCCTCCACTTT	CASSESIGVSYNSPLHF
once	TRBV4-3	TRBJ1-2	TRBD1	TGCGCCAGCAGCCAAGCGGGGCAGGGGGAAAACTATGGCTACACCTTC	CASSQAGQGENYGYTF
NA	TRBV9	TRBJ2-6	TRBD1	TGTGCCAGCAGGGGACAGGGGCTTAGGGCTGGGGCCAACGTCCTGACTTTC	CASRGQGLRAGANVLTF
NA	TRBV19	TRBJ1-2	NA	TGTGCCAGTAGTATCGGTAATGGCTACACCTTC	CASSIGNGYTF
NA	TRBV28	TRBJ1-5	NA	TGTGCCAGCAGTTCTCCCCCCGGAGGGAGAAGCAATCAGCCCCAGCATTTT	CASSSPPGGRSNQPQHF
NA	TRBV19	TRBJ2-3	TRBD1	TGTGCCAGTAGTAACAGGGGGCTCTACGCAGATACGCAGTATTTT	CASSNRGLYADTQYF
NA	TRBV3-1/TRBV3-2	TRBJ2-5	TRBD2	TGTGCCAGCAGCCGGGGACTAGCGGGGAAACAAGAGACCCAGTACTTC	CASSRGLAGKQETQYF
NA	TRBV19	TRBJ1-2	NA	TGTGCCAGTAGTATAGGTCGTAGAGGCTACACCTTC	CASSIGRRGYTF
NA	TRBV9	TRBJ2-3	NA	TGTGCCAGCAGCGTGCGGCTAGCCAGCACAGATACGCAGTATTTT	CASSVRLASTDTQYF
NA	TRBV5-1	TRBJ2-5	TRBD1	TGCGCCAGCAGGGACAGGGGGGAGACCCAGTACTTC	CASRDRGETQYF
NA	TRBV5-4	TRBJ1-2	NA	TGTGCCAGCAGCTTGGGGACATGGGGCTACACCTTC	CASSLGTWGYTF
NA	TRBV7-6	TRBJ2-1	TRBD1	TGTGCCAGCAGCGGCGGGACAGGGCCCTACAATGAGCAGTTCTTC	CASSGGTGPYNEQFF
few	TRBV5-5	TRBJ1-1	NA	TGTGCCAGCAGCGCGACAGGTCGGGATACTGAAGCTTTCTTT	CASSATGRDTEAFF
NA	TRBV19	TRBJ2-3	TRBD1	TGTGCCAGTAGTGCAGGGGGACGCCGGCTGGATACGCAGTATTTT	CASSAGGRRLDTQYF
NA	TRBV18	TRBJ2-5	TRBD2	TGTGCCAGCTCACGGCGGGGGGGCAGCCAAGAGACCCAGTACTTC	CASSRRGGSQETQYF
few	TRBV19	TRBJ1-1	NA	TGTGCCAGTAGCTCCCAGGGTGTCACTGAAGCTTTCTTT	CASSSQGVTEAFF